This T cell receptor (beta chain) was sequenced for a study of shared clonotypes between healthy human individuals. The genomic DNA of each subset was split evenly across several immunoSEQ plates. Sequencing was performed with immunoSEQ multiplex PCR; in TCRdb, only in-frame clones are kept and a portion is missing. The data show around 2,100,000 clones, roughly 95% seen once. The germline V gene encodes CDR1 GTSNPN and CDR2 SVGIG (reference sequence). The CDR3 runs 12 residues. With 2 bases removed from V and 8 bases from J, the gap between germline ends came to 12 bases. CD45RO-negative, CCR7-selected cells formed the naive CD8 fraction, which excluded terminally differentiated effector memory CD45RA+ cells. All participating donors were Caucasian adults from Nashville, Tennessee.

The clonotype was recovered from a man younger than 35 in good health. The chain employs TRBV30 and TRBJ1-2; no clear D. The sequencing input was naive CD8+ T cells sorted from blood. The CDR3 DNA reads TGTGCCTGGAGTAGGGCAGCCGAGGGCTACACCTTC. Residues: CAWSRAAEGYTF.